The count of the clone carrying this TCR beta chain is one. The data were taken from a study of cytomegalovirus exposure and HLA in healthy donors. Use of 60 Vbeta and 13 Jbeta primers characterized the PCR. Original handling: In a later analysis, about 9.9 million of some 80 million unique beta chains occurred in at least two donors. This table comes from immunoSEQ multiplex PCR, and its TCRdb copy is limited to in-frame clones, with some not included. Clone size and the V and J calls come from that table; the DNA yielded D and trimming. The table has 160,000 or so clones, roughly 80% seen once. The CDR3 sequence is 14 residues long. V gave up 8 bases and J gave up 3 bases; unmatched junction bases: 7. Germline CDR1 and CDR2: LGHNA and YNFKEQ.

V usage is TRBV4-2 and J usage is TRBJ1-5, with TRBD1 identical over 7 bases. Sequencing input: PBMCs. This TCR was sampled from a male donor in good health and CMV-seronegative. The CDR3 DNA reads as TGTGCCAGCGCACCGGGACAGACCAATCAGCCCCAGCATTTT. Translation gives CASAPGQTNQPQHF.